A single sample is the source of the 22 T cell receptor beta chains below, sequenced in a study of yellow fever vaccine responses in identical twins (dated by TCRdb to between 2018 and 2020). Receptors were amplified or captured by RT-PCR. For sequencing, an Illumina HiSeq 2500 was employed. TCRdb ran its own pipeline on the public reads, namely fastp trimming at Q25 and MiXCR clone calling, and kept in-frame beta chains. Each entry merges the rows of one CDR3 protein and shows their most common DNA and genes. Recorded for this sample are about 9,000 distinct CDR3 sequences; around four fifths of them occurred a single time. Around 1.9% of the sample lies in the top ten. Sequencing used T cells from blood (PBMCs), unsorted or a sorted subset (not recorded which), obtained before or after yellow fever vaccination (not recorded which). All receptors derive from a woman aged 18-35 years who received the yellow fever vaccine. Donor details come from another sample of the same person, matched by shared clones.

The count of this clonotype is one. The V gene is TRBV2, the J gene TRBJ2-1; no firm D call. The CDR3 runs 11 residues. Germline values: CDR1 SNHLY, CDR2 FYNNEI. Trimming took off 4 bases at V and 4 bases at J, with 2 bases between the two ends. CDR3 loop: CASSGYNEQFF. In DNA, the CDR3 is TGTGCCAGCAGTGGTTACAATGAGCAGTTCTTC. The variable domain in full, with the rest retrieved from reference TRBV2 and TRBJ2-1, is EPEVTQTPSHQVTQMGQEVILRCVPISNHLYFYWYRQILGQKVEFLVSFYNNEISEKSEIFDDQFSVERPDGSNFTLKIRSTKLEDSAMYFCASSGYNEQFFGPGTRLTVL.

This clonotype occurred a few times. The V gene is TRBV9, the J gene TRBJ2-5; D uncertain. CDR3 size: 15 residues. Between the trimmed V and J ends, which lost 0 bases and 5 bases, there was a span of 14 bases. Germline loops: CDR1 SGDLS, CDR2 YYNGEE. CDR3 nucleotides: TGTGCCAGCAGCGTAGAGGCAAAAAGTGGGGAGACCCAGTACTTC. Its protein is CASSVEAKSGETQYF.

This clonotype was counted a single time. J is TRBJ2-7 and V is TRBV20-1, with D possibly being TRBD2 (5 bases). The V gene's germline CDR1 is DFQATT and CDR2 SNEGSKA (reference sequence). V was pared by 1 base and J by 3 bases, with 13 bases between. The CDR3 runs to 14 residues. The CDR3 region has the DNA TGCAGTGCTAGAGTATCGGACCGGGACTACGAGCAGTACGTC. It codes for CSARVSDRDYEQYV.

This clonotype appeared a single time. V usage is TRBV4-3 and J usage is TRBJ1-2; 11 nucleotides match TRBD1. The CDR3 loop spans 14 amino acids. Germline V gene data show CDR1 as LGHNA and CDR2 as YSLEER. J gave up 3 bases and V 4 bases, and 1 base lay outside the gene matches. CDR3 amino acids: CASSPGQGDYGYTF. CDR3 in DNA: TGCGCCAGCAGCCCGGGACAGGGGGACTATGGCTACACCTTC.

The CDR3 DNA is TGCAGCGTCCTCACCCTAGCGGGAGTAATAACGTACGAGCAGTACTTC. It specifies CSVLTLAGVITYEQYF. The gene calls are TRBV29-1 and TRBJ2-7; TRBD2 aligns across 10 bases. This CDR3 region has 16 residues. Germline CDR1 is SQVTM and CDR2 is ANQGSEA. The junction had 15 bases not matched to a gene; V was cut back by 6 bases and J by 4 bases.

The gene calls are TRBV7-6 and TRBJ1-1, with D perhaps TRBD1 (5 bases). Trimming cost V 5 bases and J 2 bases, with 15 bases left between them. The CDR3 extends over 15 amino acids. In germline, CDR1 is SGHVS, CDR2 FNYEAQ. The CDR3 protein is CASSPGLRKNTEAFF. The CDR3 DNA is TGTGCCAGCAGCCCAGGGTTACGGAAAAACACTGAAGCTTTCTTT.

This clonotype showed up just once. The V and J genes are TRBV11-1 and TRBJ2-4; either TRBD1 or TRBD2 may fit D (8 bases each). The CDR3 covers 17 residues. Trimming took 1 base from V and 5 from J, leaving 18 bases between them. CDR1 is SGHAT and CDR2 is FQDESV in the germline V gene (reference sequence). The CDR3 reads CASSLERGTGGENIQYF. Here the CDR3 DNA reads TGTGCCAGCAGCTTAGAGCGGGGGACAGGCGGCGAAAACATTCAGTACTTC. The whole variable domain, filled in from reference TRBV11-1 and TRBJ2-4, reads EAEVAQSPRYKITEKSQAVAFWCDPISGHATLYWYRQILGQGPELLVQFQDESVVDDSQLPKDRFSAERLKGVDSTLKIQPAELGDSAMYLCASSLERGTGGENIQYFGAGTRLSVL.

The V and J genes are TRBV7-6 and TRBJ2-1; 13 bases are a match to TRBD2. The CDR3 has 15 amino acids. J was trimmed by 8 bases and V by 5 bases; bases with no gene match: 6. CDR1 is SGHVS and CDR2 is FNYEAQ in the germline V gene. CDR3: CASSRTSGGWDEQFF. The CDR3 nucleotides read TGTGCCAGCAGCCGGACTAGCGGGGGATGGGATGAGCAGTTCTTC.

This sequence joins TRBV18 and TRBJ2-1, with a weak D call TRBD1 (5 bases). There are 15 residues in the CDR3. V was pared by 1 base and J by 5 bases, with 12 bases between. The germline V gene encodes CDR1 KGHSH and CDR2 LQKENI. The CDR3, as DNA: TGTGCCAGCTCACCACGCCCAGGGAACGACAATGAGCAGTTCTTC. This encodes CASSPRPGNDNEQFF.

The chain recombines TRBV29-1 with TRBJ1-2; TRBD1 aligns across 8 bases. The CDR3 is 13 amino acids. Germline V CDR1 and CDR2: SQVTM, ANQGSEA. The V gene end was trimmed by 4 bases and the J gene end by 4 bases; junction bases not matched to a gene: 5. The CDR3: CSVAGQGIYGYTF. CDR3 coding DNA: TGCAGCGTTGCAGGACAGGGTATCTATGGCTACACCTTC.

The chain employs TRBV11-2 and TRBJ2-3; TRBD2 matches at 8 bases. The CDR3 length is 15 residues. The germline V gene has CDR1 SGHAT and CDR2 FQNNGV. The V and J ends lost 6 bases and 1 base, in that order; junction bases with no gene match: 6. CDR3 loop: CASSLGGLGTDTQYF. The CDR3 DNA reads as TGTGCCAGCAGTCTAGGGGGACTAGGCACAGATACGCAGTATTTT.

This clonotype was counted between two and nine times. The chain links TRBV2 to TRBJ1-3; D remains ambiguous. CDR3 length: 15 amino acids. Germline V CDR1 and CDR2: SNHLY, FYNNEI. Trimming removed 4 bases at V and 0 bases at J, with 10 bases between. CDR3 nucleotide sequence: TGTGCCAGCAGTGCCCTACAAGGCTCTGGAAACACCATATATTTT. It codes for CASSALQGSGNTIYF.

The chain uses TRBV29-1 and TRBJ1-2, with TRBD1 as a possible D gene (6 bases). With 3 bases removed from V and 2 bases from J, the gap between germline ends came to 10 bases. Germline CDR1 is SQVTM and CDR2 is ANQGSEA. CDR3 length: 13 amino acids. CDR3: CSVDPRGNYGYTF. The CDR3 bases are TGCAGCGTTGACCCGAGGGGGAACTATGGCTACACCTTC.

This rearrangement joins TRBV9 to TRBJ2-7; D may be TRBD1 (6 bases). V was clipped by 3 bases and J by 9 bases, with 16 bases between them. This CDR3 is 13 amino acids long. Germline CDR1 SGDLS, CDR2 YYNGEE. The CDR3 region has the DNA TGTGCCAGCAGCGAGGACAGTTGCTTTAGGCAGTACGTC. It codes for CASSEDSCFRQYV.

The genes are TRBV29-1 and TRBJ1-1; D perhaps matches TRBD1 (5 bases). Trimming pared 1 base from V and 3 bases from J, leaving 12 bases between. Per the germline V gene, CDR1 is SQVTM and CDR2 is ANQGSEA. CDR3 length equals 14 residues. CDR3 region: CSVEASGHHTEAFF. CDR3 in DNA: TGCAGCGTTGAAGCTTCTGGACATCACACTGAAGCTTTCTTT.

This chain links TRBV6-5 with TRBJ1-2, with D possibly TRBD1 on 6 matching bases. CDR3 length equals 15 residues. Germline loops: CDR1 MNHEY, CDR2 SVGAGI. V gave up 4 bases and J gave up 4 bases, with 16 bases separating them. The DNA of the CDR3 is TGTGCCAGCAGTTCGCCCGACAGGTTGATCTATGGCTACACCTTC. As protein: CASSSPDRLIYGYTF.

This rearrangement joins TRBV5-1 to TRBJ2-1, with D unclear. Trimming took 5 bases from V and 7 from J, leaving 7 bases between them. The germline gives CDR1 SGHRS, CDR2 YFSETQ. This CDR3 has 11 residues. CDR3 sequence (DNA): TGCGCCAGCAGGGGGTGGAATGAGCAGTTCTTC. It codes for CASRGWNEQFF. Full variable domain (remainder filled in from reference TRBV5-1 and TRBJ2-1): KAGVTQTPRYLIKTRGQQVTLSCSPISGHRSVSWYQQTPGQGLQFLFEYFSETQRNKGNFPGRFSGRQFSNSRSEMNVSTLELGDSALYLCASRGWNEQFFGPGTRLTVL.

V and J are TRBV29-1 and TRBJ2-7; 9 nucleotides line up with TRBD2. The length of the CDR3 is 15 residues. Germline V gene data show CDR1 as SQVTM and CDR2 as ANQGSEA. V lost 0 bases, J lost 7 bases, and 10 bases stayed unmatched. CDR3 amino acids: CSVEDWVAGAQEQYF. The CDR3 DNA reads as TGCAGCGTTGAAGATTGGGTAGCGGGAGCCCAAGAGCAGTACTTC.

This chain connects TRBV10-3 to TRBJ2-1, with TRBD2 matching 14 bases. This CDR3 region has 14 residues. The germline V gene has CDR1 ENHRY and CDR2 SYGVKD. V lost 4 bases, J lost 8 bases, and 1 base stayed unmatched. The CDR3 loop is CAISGLAGGDEQFF. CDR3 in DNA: TGTGCCATCAGTGGACTAGCGGGAGGGGATGAGCAGTTCTTC.

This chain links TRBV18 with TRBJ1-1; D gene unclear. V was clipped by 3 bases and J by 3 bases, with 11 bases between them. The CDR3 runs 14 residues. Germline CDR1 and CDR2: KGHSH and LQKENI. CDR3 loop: CASSPGVSYTEAFF. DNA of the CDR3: TGTGCCAGCTCACCGGGAGTGTCATACACTGAAGCTTTCTTT.

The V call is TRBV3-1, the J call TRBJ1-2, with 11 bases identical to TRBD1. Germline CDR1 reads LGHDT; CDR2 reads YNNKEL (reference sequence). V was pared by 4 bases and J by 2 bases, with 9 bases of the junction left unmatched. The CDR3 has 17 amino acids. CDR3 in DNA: TGTGCCAGCAGCCGGACCGGACAGGGGGCATTCAACTATGGCTACACCTTC. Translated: CASSRTGQGAFNYGYTF.

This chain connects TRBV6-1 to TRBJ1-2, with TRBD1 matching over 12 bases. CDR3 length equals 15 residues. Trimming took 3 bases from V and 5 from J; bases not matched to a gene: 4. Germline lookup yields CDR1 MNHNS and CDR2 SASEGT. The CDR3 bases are TGTGCCAGCAGTGATGGGACAGGGGGCGCTTATGGCTACACCTTC. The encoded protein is CASSDGTGGAYGYTF.